This T cell receptor (beta chain) was sequenced in a study of shared clonotypes between healthy human individuals. Whole-study results and caveats: Clonotype sharing across four donors was observed for 5% to 6.5% of naive CD4 clonotypes.

The CDR3 extends over 15 amino acids. Germline CDR1 reads MDHEN; CDR2 reads SYDVKM. Trimming took off 6 bases at V and 4 bases at J, with 18 bases between the two ends. None of the donors, who were healthy HIV-negative adults, had recently had acute infections or vaccinations. From CD4+ cells came CD45RA+ naive and CD45RA-negative memory subsets. At least ten counts were recorded for this clone. What it recognizes is unknown. Using immunoSEQ multiplex PCR, the repertoire was profiled, and TCRdb retains in-frame clones only, with some absent. The sample lists about 1.1 million clones; approximately 77% were seen once.

The clonotype comes from a man younger than 35 in good health. Some clones in this sample may be carry-over from other donors' samples. Sequenced material: memory CD4+ T cells from PBMCs. Subset specified: CD45RA-negative fraction. The chain couples TRBV28 to TRBJ1-2; tentative D call: TRBD1 (5 bases). CDR3 coding DNA: TGTGCCAGCAGCCCTCAGAGGGGCTCTTTCTATGGCTACACCTTC. Translating it yields CASSPQRGSFYGYTF.